The present entry profiles one T cell receptor beta chain with its context. Its target is unknown. This sample stems from a study of immune cell composition in non-small cell lung cancer. Study-level findings and limits: Tumour TCR-beta clonality was not significantly tied to smoking pack-years. Adenocarcinomas with higher top tumour-associated clone frequency had more reactive TILs.

Normal lung was taken at the farthest possible site, at least 3 cm from tumour. The repertoire was sequenced with immunoSEQ multiplex PCR; TCRdb's copy has only in-frame clones and lacks some. Counted here are roughly 15,000 clones, over 70% occurring once; the ten biggest clones make up 7.5% to 10%. V was pared by 2 bases and J by 2 bases, with 7 bases between. Germline values: CDR1 KGHSH, CDR2 LQKENI. This CDR3 has 14 residues. The sample also formed part of further work on CD4 T cells in lung cancer. Turning to that study: Patients had adenocarcinoma or squamous carcinoma and were aged 60 to 69. Prior treatments included platinum chemotherapy, and some patients had nivolumab or pembrolizumab.

The sample was non-adjacent lung tissue. V and J are TRBV18 and TRBJ1-5; D is unresolved. This TCR was sampled from a human donor with non-small cell lung cancer. In nucleotides, the CDR3 is TGTGCCAGCTCACCAAATGGGCGCAATCAGCCCCAGCATTTT. Protein sequence: CASSPNGRNQPQHF.